This record covers a single T cell receptor (beta chain). This clonotype was detected a few times. Its binding antigen is unknown. Base qualities are missing; no much larger clone stands one base away. This specimen belongs to a study of regulatory T cells in long-lasting Graves disease (dated by TCRdb to the early 2020s). Turning to the overall study: Persistent Graves' disease meant more than 5 years of antithyroid drug treatment with TSH receptor autoantibodies that stayed positive. Persistent Graves' disease patients were compared with newly diagnosed Graves' disease patients by peripheral blood TCR sequencing and RNA sequencing. The study took place in China and was registered as a clinical trial. TCR sequencing covered roughly 13 persistent and approximately 20 newly diagnosed Graves' disease patients, some 33 samples in total. In the clinical cohort, patients with persistent Graves' disease had used antithyroid drugs for an average of about 10.3 years.

The time point label corresponds to: persistent/refractory GD, antithyroid drugs over 5 years with positive TRAb. For both TCR sequencing and RNA sequencing, RNA was extracted from PBMCs in TRIzol. Graves' disease was diagnosed according to American Thyroid Association guidelines. Recruitment of patients was carried out at an endocrinology department in Xi'an, China. From each patient, 7.5 to 10 milliliters of peripheral blood was collected into an EDTA anticoagulant tube. Ficoll Paque Plus density gradient separation was used to isolate PBMCs, and no further T cell sorting was performed. An Agilent 2100 Bioanalyzer and agarose gel were used to check RNA quality, while a NanoDrop 2000 measured RNA concentration. According to the germline V gene, CDR1 reads ENHRY and CDR2 reads SYGVKD. At the junction V is shortened by 0 bases and J by 0 bases, with 11 bases in between. The CDR3 sequence holds 16 residues, the cysteine and phenylalanine included. CDR3 DNA only is kept here, 48 bases in frame from base 1.

The library came from multiplex PCR. The sequencer listed for this sample is Illumina HiSeq 4000. TCR beta libraries were built with iRepertoire HTBI primers and Arm-PCR amplification of CDR3 regions. Gel purification was performed on PCR products prior to sequencing. The paper's data handling went like this. A total of 62 TRBV and some 15 TRBJ segments were identified across samples and were used for gene usage analysis of CDR3 amino acid clonotypes. Filtered high-quality paired reads were merged into contigs using COPE and FqMerger. BLAST was used to align contigs to IMGT TRBV, TRBD and TRBJ reference genes, with CDR3 defined following IMGT. Any clonotype with a frequency above 0.1% was counted as a highly expanded clone. Shannon entropy served as the measure of repertoire diversity, while the Gini coefficient captured V-J evenness. Clonotypes shared by more than one individual were considered public. In TCRdb, the public reads were trimmed at Q25 with fastp and aligned with MiXCR, with productive beta chains retained. Duplicate CDR3 protein sequences are folded into a single record with the most common DNA and genes. The V and J calls were not made by the authors but by TCRdb's processing. The sample has about 430,000 distinct CDR3 sequences on record, 21% of them singletons. Together, the top ten hold 14% of the sample.

What the authors observed across the whole study: Lower TCR Shannon entropy and fewer highly expanded clones were observed in persistent Graves' disease patients than in newly diagnosed patients, which suggested clonal expansion. A larger number of public clonotypes was shared among persistent patients (around 2,700) than among newly diagnosed patients (around 880). The authors noted that the small sample size was a limitation that may lower accuracy. Persistent disease showed preferential use of TRBV28, TRBJ1-2 and TRBJ2-5, whereas newly diagnosed disease favored TRBV20-1 and TRBJ2-1. Only the TCR beta chain was sequenced and analyzed. Only peripheral blood was studied, because thyroid tissue, the primary lesion, was inaccessible.

This clonotype originated in a female donor with Graves disease. The V gene is TRBV10-3 and the J gene is TRBJ1-1, with a tentative D gene TRBD1 over 5 matching bases. The sequencing here drew on peripheral blood mononuclear cells (PBMCs), taken when the disease was refractory, from a patient treated with antithyroid drugs. The CDR3 protein sequence reads: CAISESRRGMNTEAFF. DNA sequence: TGTGCCATCAGTGAGTCTCGACGGGGGATGAACACTGAAGCTTTCTTT.